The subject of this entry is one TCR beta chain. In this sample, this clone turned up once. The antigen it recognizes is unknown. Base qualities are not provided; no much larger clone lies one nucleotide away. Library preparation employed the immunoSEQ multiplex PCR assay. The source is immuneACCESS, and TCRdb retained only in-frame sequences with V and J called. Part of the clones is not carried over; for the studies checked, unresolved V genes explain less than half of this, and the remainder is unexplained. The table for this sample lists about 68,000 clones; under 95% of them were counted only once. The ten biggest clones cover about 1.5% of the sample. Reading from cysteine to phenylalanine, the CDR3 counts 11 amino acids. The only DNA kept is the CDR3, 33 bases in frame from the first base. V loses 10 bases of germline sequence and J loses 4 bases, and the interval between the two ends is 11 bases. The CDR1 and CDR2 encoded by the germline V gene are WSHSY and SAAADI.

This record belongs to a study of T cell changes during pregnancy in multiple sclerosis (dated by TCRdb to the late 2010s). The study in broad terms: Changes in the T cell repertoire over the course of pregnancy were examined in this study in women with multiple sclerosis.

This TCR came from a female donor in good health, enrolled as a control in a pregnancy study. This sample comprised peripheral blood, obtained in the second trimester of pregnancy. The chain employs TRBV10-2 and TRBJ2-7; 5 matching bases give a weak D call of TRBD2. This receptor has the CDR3 CATKRGYEQYF. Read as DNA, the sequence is TGCGCCACAAAACGAGGGTACGAGCAGTACTTC.